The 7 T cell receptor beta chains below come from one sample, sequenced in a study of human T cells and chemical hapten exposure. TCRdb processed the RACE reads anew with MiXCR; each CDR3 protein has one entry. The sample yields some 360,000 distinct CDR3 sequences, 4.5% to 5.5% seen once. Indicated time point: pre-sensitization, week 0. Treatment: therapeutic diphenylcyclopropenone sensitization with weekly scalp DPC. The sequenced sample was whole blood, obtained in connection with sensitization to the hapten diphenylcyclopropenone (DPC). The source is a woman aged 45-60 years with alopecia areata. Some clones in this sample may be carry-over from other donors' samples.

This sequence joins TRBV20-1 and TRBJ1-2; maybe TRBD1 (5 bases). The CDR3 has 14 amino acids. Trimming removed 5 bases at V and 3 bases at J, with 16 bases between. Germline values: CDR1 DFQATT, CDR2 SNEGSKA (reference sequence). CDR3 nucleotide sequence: TGCAGTGCTCATCAAACCGGGACGGACTATGGCTACACCTTC. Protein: CSAHQTGTDYGYTF.

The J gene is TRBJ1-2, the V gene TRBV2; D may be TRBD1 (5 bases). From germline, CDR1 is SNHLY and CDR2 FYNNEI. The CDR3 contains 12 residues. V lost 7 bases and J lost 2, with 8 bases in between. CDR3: CASNGANYGYTF. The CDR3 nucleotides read TGTGCCAGCAATGGGGCCAACTATGGCTACACCTTC.

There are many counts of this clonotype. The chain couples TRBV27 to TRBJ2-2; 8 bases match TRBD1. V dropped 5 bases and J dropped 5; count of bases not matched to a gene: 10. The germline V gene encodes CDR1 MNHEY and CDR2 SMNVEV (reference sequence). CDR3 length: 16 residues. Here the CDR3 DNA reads TGTGCCAGCAGTCCCACGGGACAGGAAATTACCGGGGAGCTGTTTTTT. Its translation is CASSPTGQEITGELFF.

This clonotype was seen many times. In DNA, the CDR3 is TGTGCCAGCAGCGGGAACGGGGAGCTGTTTTTT. Translation: CASSGNGELFF. The chain joins TRBV7-6 to TRBJ2-2, with D hard to call. Trimming stripped 5 bases from V and 7 bases from J, with 5 bases between. There are 11 residues in the CDR3. Germline V CDR1 and CDR2: SGHVS, FNYEAQ.

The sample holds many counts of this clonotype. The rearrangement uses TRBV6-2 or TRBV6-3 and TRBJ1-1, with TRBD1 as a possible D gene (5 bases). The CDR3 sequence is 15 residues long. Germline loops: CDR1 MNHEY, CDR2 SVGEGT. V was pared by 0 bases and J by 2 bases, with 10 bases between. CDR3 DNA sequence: TGTGCCAGCAGTTACTCATCAGGGCCCAACACTGAAGCTTTCTTT. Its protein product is CASSYSSGPNTEAFF.

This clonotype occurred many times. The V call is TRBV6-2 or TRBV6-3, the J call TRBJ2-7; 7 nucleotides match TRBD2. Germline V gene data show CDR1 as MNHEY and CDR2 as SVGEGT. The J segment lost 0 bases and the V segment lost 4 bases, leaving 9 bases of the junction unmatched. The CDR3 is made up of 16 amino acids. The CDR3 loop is CASSWADSGYSYEQYF. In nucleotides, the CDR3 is TGTGCCAGCAGTTGGGCCGATAGCGGGTACTCCTACGAGCAGTACTTC.

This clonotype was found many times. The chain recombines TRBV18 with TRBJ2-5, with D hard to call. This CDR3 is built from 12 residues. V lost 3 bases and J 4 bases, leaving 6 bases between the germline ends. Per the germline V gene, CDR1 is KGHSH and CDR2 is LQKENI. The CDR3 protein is CASSPYRETQYF. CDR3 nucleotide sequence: TGTGCCAGCTCACCCTACAGAGAGACCCAGTACTTC.